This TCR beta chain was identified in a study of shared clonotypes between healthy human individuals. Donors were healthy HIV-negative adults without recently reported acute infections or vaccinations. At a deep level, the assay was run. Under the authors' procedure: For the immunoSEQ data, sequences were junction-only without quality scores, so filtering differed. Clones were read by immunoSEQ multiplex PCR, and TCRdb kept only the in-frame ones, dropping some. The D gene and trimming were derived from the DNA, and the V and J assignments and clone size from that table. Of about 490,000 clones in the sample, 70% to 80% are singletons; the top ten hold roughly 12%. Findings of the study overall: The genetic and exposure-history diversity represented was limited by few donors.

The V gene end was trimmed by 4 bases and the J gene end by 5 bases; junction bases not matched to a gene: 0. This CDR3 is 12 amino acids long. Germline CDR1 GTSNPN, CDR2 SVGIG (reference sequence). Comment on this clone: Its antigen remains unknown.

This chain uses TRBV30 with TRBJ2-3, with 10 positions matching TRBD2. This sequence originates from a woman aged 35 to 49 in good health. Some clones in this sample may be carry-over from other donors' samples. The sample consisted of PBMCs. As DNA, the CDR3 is TGTGCCTGGACTAGCGGGGGAGATACGCAGTATTTT. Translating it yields CAWTSGGDTQYF.